This TCR beta chain was retrieved from a study of blood T cell repertoires in COVID-19. Study at large: Both acute and convalescent COVID-19 samples were obtained from the United States, Italy and Spain. The cDNA or gDNA used as material had been derived from T cells, B-cell-depleted T cells, or PBMCs.

The sample holds a few counts of this clone. Original data processing: The authors estimated nucleated cell counts from reference gene primer amplification. Here immunoSEQ multiplex PCR was the method, and the copy in TCRdb shows in-frame clones only, minus some. That table is the source of V, J and clone size, and D and trimming were worked out from the DNA. The top ten hold nearly 5% of the sample, which has approximately 220,000 clones, roughly 80% seen once. Germline-derived CDR1 and CDR2 are GTSNPN and SVGIG (reference sequence). This CDR3 has 13 amino acids. Trimming pared 2 bases from V and 7 bases from J, leaving 13 bases between. Exposed enrollees encountered a COVID-19 case at some point within 2 weeks before study entry.

The chain links TRBV30 to TRBJ2-3; D may be TRBD2 (6 bases). The material sequenced was PBMCs or T cells enriched from blood (not recorded which). The receptor's source is a woman in her forties or fifties who had been exposed to COVID-19. The CDR3, as DNA: TGTGCCTGGAGTATGGCGGGGATACATACGCAGTATTTT. Its translation: CAWSMAGIHTQYF.